The present entry profiles one T cell receptor (beta chain) with its context. Its antigen is as yet unknown. The sample belongs to a study of OX40 agonist ivuxolimab in advanced cancers. Study-level background: The dose of intravenous ivuxolimab that patients received every 2 weeks ranged from 0.01 to 10 mg/kg. The study reported partial responses in three patients: one hepatocellular carcinoma, two cutaneous melanoma. Study results and limitations: Blood T cells, both CD4+ and CD8+, expanded clonally by week 6 at 0.1 to 3.0 mg/kg.

Clones were sequenced by immunoSEQ multiplex PCR, and TCRdb holds only the in-frame ones, with some missing. Altogether 85,000 to 100,000 clones are present, about 87% being singletons, with the ten largest covering about 4.6%. Germline V CDR1 and CDR2: MDHEN, SYDVKM. This CDR3 is built from 15 residues. Unmatched junction bases numbered 8, after V lost 5 bases and J lost 4 bases. V and J are TRBV28 and TRBJ1-2, with 9 bases lining up with TRBD1. The source material was CD4+ or CD8+ T cells sorted from blood, sampled in a trial of the OX40 agonist ivuxolimab. The source of this sequence is an adult with an advanced solid tumor such as melanoma, head and neck, liver or kidney cancer. CDR3 amino acids: CASSPGQGLPYGYTF. The CDR3 bases are TGTGCCAGCAGTCCGGGACAGGGTTTACCCTATGGCTACACCTTC.